This TCR beta chain was recovered during a study of T cell responses to AZD1222 COVID-19 vaccine. Germline lookup yields CDR1 SGHTA and CDR2 FQGNSA. CDR3 length: 15 residues. Trimming removed 3 bases at V and 1 base at J, with 12 bases between. Sequencing was performed with immunoSEQ multiplex PCR; in TCRdb, only in-frame clones are kept and a portion is missing. The sample has 150,000 or so clones; over 90% are singletons. The rearrangement uses TRBV7-2 and TRBJ2-5; D assignment may be TRBD1 or TRBD2 (5 bases each). The sequence came from an adult in good health. The material was peripheral blood, obtained on day 0 of AZD1222 vaccination. CDR3 bases: TGTGCCAGCAGCTTCTTCATGGGGACCCAAGAGACCCAGTACTTC. Amino acid sequence: CASSFFMGTQETQYF.